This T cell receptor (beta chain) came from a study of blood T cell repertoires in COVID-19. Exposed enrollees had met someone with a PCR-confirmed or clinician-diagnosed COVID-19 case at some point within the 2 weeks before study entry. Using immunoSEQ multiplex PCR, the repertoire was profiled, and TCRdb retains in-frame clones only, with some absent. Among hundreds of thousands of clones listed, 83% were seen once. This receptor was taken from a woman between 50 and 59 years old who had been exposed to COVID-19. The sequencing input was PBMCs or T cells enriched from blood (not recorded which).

For the CDR3, the DNA is TGTGCCAGTGGGGCAGGTGGAAACACCATATATTTT. Translation: CASGAGGNTIYF. The gene calls are TRBV19 and TRBJ1-3, with TRBD1 as a possible D gene (5 bases). CDR3 size: 12 residues. Deletions cut 8 bases from V and 3 bases from J, with 8 bases between. CDR1 LNHDA and CDR2 SQIVND come from the germline V gene (reference sequence).